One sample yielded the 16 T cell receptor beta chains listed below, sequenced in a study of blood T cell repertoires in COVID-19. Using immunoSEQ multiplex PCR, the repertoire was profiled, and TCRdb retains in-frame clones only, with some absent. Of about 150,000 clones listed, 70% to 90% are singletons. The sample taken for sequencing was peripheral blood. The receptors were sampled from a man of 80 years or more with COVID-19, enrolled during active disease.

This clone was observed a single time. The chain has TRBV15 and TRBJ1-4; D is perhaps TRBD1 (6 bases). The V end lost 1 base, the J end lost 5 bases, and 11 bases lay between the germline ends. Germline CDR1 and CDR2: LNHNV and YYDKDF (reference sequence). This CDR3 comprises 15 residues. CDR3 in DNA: TGTGCCACCAGCAGAGTGACAGGTTCGAATGAAAAACTGTTTTTT. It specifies CATSRVTGSNEKLFF.

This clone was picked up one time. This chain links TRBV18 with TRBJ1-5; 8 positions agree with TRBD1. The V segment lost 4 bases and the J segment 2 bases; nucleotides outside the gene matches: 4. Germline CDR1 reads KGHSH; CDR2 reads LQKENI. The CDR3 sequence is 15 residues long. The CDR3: CASSQTGVRNQPQHF. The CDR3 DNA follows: TGTGCCAGCTCACAGACAGGGGTTCGCAATCAGCCCCAGCATTTT.

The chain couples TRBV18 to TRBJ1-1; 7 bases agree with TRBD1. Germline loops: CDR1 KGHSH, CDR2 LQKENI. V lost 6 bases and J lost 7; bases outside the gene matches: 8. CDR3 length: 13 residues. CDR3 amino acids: CASSVADRDEAFF. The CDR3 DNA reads TGTGCCAGCTCTGTTGCCGACAGGGATGAAGCTTTCTTT.

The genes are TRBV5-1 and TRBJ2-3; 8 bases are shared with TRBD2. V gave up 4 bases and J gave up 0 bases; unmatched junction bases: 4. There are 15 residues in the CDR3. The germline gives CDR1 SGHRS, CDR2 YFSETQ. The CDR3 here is CASSPRGASTDTQYF. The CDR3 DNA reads TGCGCCAGCAGCCCGCGGGGGGCTAGCACAGATACGCAGTATTTT.

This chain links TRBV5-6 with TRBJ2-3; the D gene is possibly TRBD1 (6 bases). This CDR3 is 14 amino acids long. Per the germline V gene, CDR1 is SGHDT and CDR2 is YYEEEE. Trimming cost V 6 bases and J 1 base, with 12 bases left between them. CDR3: CASNQGLRTDTQYF. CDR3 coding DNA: TGTGCCAGCAACCAGGGGCTTCGCACAGATACGCAGTATTTT.

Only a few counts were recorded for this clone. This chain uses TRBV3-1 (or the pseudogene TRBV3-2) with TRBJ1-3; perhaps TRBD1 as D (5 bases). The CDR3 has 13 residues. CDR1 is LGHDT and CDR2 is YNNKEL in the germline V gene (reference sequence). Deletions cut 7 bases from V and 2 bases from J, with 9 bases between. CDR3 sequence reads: CASTRGAGNTIYF. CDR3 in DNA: TGTGCCAGCACTCGGGGGGCTGGAAACACCATATATTTT.

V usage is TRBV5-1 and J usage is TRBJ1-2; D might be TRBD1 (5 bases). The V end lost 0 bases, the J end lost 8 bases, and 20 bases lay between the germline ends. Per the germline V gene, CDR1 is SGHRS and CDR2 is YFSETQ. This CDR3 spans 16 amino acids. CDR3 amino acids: CASSLAANLGQGGYTF. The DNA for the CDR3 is TGCGCCAGCAGCTTGGCGGCTAACCTCGGGCAGGGAGGCTACACCTTC.

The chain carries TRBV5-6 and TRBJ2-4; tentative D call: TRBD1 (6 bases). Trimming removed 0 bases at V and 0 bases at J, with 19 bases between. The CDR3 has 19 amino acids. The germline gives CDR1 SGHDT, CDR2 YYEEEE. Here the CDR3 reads CASSLVQNPGQIAKNIQYF. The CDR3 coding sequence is TGTGCCAGCAGCTTGGTCCAAAACCCGGGACAAATAGCCAAAAACATTCAGTACTTC.

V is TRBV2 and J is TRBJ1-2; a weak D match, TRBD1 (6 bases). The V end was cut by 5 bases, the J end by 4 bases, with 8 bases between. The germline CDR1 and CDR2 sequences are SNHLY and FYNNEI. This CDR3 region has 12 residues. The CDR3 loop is CASSQGTYGYTF. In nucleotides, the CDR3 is TGTGCCAGCAGTCAGGGGACCTATGGCTACACCTTC.

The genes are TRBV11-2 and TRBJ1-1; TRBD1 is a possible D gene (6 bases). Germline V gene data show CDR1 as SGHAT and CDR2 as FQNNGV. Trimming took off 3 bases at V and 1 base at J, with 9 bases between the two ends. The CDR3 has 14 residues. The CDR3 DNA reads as TGTGCCAGCAGCTTTTTACAGGGGAACACTGAAGCTTTCTTT. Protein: CASSFLQGNTEAFF.

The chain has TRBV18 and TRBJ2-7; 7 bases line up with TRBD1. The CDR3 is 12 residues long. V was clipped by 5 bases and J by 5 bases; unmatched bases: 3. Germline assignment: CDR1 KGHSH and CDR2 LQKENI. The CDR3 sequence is CASSGTGDEQYF. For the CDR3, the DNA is TGTGCCAGCTCAGGAACAGGGGACGAGCAGTACTTC.

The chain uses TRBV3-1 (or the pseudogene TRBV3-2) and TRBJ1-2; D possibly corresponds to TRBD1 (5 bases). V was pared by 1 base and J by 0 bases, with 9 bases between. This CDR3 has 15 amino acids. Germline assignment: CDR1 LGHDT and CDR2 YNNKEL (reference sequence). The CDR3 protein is CASSQVGTSNYGYTF. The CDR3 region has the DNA TGTGCCAGCAGCCAAGTCGGGACTTCTAACTATGGCTACACCTTC.

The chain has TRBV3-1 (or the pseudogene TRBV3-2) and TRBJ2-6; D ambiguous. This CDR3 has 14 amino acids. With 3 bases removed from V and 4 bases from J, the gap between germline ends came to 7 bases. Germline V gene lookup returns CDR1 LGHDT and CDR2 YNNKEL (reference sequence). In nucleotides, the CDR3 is TGTGCCAGCAGCCACCAGGCGGGGGCCAACGTCCTGACTTTC. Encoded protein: CASSHQAGANVLTF.

DNA for the CDR3: TGTGCCAGCTCACGATTGGGACAGCAACAGCCCCAGCATTTT. Its protein product is CASSRLGQQQPQHF. The chain is built from TRBV18 and TRBJ1-5, with TRBD1 matching 7 bases. J was trimmed by 7 bases and V by 4 bases; bases with no gene match: 7. From germline, CDR1 is KGHSH and CDR2 LQKENI. This CDR3 is built from 14 residues.

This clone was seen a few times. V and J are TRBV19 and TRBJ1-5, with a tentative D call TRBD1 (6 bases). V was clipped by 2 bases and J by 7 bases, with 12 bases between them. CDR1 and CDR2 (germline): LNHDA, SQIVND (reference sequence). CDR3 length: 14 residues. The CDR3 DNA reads TGTGCCAGTAGTATAACTGCAGGGGTACAGCCCCAGCATTTT. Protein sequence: CASSITAGVQPQHF.

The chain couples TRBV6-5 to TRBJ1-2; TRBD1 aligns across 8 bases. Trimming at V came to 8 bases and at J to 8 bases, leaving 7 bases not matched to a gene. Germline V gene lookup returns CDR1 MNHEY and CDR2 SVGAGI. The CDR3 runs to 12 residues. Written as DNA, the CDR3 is TGTGCCAGCGGTCGGGCAGGGGGCGGCTACACCTTC. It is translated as CASGRAGGGYTF.